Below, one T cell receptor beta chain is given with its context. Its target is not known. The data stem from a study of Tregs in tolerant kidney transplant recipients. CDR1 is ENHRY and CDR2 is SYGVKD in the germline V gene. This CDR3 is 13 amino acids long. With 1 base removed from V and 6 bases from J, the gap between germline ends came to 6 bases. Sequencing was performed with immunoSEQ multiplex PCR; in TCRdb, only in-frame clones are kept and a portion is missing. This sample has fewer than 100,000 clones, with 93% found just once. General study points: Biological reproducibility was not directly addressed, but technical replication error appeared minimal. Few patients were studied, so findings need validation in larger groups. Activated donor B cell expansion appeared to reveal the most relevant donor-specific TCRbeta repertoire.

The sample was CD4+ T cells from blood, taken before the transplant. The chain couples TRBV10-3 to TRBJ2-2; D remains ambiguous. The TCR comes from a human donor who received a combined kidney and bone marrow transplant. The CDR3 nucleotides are TGTGCCATCAGTGAGTTAGAATCCGGGGAGCTGTTTTTT. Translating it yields CAISELESGELFF.